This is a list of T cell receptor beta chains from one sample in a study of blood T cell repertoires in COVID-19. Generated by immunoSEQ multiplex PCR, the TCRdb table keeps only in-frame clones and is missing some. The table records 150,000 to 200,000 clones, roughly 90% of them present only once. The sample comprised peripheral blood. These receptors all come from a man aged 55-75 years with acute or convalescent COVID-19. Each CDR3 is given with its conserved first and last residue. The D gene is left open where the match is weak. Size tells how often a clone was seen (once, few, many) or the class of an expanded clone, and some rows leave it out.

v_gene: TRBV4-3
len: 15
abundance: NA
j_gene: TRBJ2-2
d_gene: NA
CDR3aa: CASSQEAGAPRELFF
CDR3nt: TGCGCCAGCAGCCAAGAGGCAGGGGCCCCCCGGGAGCTGTTTTTT

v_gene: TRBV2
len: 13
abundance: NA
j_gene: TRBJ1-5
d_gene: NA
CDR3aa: CASSEFRDQPQHF
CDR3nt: TGTGCCAGCAGTGAATTCAGGGATCAGCCCCAGCATTTT

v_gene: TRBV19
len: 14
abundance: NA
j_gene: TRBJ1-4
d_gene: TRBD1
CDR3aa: CASSIWTGREKLFF
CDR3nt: TGTGCCAGTAGTATATGGACAGGACGGGAAAAACTGTTTTTT

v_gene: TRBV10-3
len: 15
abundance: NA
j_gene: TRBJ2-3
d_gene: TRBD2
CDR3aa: CAIAGTSGSTDTQYF
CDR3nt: TGTGCCATCGCCGGGACTAGCGGGAGCACAGATACGCAGTATTTT

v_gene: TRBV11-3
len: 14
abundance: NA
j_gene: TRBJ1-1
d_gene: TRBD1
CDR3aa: CASSPRGLNTEAFF
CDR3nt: TGTGCCAGCAGCCCCAGGGGGCTGAACACTGAAGCTTTCTTT

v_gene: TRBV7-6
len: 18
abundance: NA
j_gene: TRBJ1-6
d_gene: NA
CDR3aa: CASSPVRGESTLNSPLHF
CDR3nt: TGTGCCAGCAGCCCCGTAAGGGGCGAATCCACATTAAATTCACCCCTCCACTTT

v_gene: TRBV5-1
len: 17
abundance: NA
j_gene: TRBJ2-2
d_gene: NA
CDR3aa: CASSLGLIQGNTGELFF
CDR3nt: TGCGCCAGCAGCTTGGGCTTAATACAGGGGAACACCGGGGAGCTGTTTTTT

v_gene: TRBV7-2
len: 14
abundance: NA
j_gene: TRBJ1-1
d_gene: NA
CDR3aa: CASSRPRSSTEAFF
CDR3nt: TGTGCCAGCAGCCGTCCCCGGTCGAGCACTGAAGCTTTCTTT

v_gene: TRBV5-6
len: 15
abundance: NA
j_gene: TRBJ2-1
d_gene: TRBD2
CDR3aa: CASSLGLAGGHEQFF
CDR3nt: TGTGCCAGCAGTCTCGGACTAGCGGGGGGGCATGAGCAGTTCTTC

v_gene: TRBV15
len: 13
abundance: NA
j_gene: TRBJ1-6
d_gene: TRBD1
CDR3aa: CATSRTGSSPLHF
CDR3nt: TGTGCCACCAGCCGGACAGGGAGTTCACCCCTCCACTTT

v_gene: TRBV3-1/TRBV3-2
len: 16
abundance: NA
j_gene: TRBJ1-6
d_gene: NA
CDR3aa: CASSHRTERYNSPLHF
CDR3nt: TGTGCCAGCAGCCACCGGACAGAGAGATATAATTCACCCCTCCACTTT

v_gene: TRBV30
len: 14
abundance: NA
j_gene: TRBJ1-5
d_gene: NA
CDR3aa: CAWSVWRENQPQHF
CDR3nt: TGTGCCTGGAGTGTATGGCGGGAGAATCAGCCCCAGCATTTT

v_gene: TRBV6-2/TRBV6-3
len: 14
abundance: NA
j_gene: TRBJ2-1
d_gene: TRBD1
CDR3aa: CASSYPTGTNEQFF
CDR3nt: TGTGCCAGCAGTTACCCGACAGGGACCAATGAGCAGTTCTTC

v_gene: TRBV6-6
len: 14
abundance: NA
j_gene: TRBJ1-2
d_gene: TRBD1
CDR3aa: CASSYAGTVYGYTF
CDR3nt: TGTGCCAGCAGTTACGCTGGGACAGTCTATGGCTACACCTTC

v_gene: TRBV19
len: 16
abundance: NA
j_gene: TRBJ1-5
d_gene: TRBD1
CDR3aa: CASSAQGTGRQQPQHF
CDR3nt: TGTGCCAGTAGCGCACAAGGGACAGGGCGTCAGCAGCCCCAGCATTTT

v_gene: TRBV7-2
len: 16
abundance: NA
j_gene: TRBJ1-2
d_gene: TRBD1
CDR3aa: CASSLSGRGRVSGYTF
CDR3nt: TGTGCCAGCAGCTTATCCGGCAGGGGGCGTGTTAGTGGCTACACCTTC

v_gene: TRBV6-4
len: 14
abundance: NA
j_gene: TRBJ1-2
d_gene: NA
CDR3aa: CASSAGGAAYGYTF
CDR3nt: TGTGCCAGCAGTGCGGGAGGGGCGGCCTATGGCTACACCTTC

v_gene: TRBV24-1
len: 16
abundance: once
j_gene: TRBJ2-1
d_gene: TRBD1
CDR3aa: CATSDTTGVSKNEQFF
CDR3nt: TGTGCCACCAGTGATACTACAGGGGTATCCAAGAATGAGCAGTTCTTC

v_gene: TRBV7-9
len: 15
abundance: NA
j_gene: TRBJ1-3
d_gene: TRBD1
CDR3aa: CASSFEGRGPNTIYF
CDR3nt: TGTGCCAGCAGCTTCGAAGGCAGGGGGCCTAACACCATATATTTT

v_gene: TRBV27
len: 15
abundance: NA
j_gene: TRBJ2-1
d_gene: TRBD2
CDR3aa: CASSIGRERIHEQFF
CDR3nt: TGTGCCAGCAGTATAGGGCGGGAGAGAATCCATGAGCAGTTCTTC

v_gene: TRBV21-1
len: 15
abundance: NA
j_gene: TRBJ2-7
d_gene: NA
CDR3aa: CASSNFRDRYYEQYF
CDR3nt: TGTGCCAGCAGCAATTTCCGGGACAGATACTACGAGCAGTACTTC

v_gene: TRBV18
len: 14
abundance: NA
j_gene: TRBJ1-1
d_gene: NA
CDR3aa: CASSVNRQNTEAFF
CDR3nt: TGTGCCAGCTCAGTAAACAGACAGAACACTGAAGCTTTCTTT

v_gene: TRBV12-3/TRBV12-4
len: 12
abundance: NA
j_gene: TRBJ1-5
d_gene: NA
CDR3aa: CASSFGVGPQHF
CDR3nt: TGTGCCAGCAGTTTCGGGGTCGGGCCCCAGCATTTT

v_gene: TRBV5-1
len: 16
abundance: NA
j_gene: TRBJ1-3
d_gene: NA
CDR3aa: CASSLVGAQYGNTIYF
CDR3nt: TGCGCCAGCAGCTTGGTTGGGGCTCAATATGGAAACACCATATATTTT

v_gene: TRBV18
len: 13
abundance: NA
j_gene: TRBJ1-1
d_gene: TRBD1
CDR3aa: CASSPRQGETAFF
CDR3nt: TGTGCCAGCTCACCTAGACAGGGGGAAACGGCTTTCTTT

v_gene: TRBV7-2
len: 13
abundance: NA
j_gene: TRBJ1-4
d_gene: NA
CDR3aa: CASSTATNEKLFF
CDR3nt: TGTGCCAGCAGTACGGCAACTAATGAAAAACTGTTTTTT

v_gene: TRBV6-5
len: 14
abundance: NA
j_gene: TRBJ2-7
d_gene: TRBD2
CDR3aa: CASSRTSGGYEQYF
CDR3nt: TGTGCCAGCAGTCGGACTAGCGGCGGCTACGAGCAGTACTTC

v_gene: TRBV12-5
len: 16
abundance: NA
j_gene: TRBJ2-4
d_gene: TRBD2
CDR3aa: CASGLERGGLMNIQYF
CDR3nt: TGTGCTAGTGGTTTGGAGCGGGGGGGCCTTATGAACATTCAGTACTTC

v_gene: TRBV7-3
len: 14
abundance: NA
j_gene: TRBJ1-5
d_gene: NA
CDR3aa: CASSRLASNQPQHF
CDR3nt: TGTGCCAGCAGCCGATTAGCGAGCAATCAGCCCCAGCATTTT

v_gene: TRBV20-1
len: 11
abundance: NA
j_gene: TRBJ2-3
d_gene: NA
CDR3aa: CSASGADTQYF
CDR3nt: TGCAGTGCTTCAGGGGCGGATACGCAGTATTTT

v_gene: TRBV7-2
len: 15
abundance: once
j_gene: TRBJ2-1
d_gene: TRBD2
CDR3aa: CASSLERGAYNEQFF
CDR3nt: TGTGCCAGCAGCTTAGAGCGGGGGGCATACAATGAGCAGTTCTTC

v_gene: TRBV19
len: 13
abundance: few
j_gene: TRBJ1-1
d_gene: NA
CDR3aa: CASSIPRQSEAFF
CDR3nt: TGTGCCAGTAGTATCCCCCGACAGTCTGAAGCTTTCTTT

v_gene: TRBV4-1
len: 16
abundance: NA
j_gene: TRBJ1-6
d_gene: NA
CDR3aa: CASSQDRTAIGSPLHF
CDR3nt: TGCGCCAGCAGCCAAGATCGAACAGCCATCGGTTCACCCCTCCACTTT

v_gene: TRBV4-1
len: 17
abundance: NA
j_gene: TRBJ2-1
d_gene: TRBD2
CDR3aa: CASSPGTSGGRGNEQFF
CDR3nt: TGCGCCAGCAGCCCAGGGACTAGCGGGGGCCGGGGTAATGAGCAGTTCTTC

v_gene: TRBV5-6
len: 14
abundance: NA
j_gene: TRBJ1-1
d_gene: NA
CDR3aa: CASSFLGRETEAFF
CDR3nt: TGTGCCAGCAGCTTTTTAGGACGGGAAACTGAAGCTTTCTTT

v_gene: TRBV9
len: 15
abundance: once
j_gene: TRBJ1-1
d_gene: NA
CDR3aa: CASSAEGGWNTEAFF
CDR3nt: TGTGCCAGCAGCGCCGAGGGCGGTTGGAACACTGAAGCTTTCTTT

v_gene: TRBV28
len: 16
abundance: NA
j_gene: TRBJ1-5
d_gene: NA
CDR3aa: CASSLYPGGPYPAQHF
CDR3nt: TGTGCCAGCAGTCTCTACCCCGGGGGGCCGTACCCGGCCCAGCATTTT

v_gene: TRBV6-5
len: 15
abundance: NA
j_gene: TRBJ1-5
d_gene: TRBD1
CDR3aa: CASRRGQGINQPQHF
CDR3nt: TGTGCCAGCAGGCGGGGACAGGGGATTAATCAGCCCCAGCATTTT

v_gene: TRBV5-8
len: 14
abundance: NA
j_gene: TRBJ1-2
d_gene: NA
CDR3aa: CASSLTQQLYGYTF
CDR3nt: TGTGCCAGCAGCTTGACACAGCAACTTTATGGCTACACCTTC

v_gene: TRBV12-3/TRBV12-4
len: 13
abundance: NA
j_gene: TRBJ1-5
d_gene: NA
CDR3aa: CASSFRVDQPQHF
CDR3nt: TGTGCCAGCAGTTTCAGGGTAGATCAGCCCCAGCATTTT

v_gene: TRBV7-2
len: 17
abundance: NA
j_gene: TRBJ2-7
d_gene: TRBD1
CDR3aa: CASSLARTRTGVYEQYF
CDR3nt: TGTGCCAGCAGCTTAGCGAGGACGAGGACAGGGGTTTACGAGCAGTACTTC

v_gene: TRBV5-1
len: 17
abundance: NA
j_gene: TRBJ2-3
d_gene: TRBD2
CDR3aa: CASSSGLAGGKIRTQYF
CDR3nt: TGCGCCAGCAGTTCGGGACTAGCGGGGGGAAAGATAAGGACGCAGTATTTT

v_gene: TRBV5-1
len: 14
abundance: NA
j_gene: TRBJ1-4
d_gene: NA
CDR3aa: CASSLLATNEKLFF
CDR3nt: TGCGCCAGCAGCTTGCTTGCAACTAATGAAAAACTGTTTTTT

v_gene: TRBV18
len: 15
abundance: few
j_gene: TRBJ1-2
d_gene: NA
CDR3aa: CASLPDRIGSYGYTF
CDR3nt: TGTGCCAGCTTACCCGACAGGATCGGGTCTTATGGCTACACCTTC

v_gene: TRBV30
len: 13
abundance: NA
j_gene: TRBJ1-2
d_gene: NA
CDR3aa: CAWSVPGRYGYTF
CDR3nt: TGTGCCTGGAGTGTACCGGGGAGGTATGGCTACACCTTC

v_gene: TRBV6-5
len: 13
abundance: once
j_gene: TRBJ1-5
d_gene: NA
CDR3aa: CASSLGGDQPQHF
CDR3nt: TGTGCCAGCAGCCTTGGGGGGGATCAGCCCCAGCATTTT

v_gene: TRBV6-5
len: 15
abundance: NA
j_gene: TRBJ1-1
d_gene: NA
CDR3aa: CASSYLTALNTEAFF
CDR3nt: TGTGCCAGCAGTTACTTGACAGCCCTGAACACTGAAGCTTTCTTT